The sequence of this TCR beta chain was determined in a study of cytomegalovirus exposure and HLA in healthy donors. Study-level findings and limits: In a later analysis, productive TCRs from donors in an Asian-associated ancestry cluster reportedly carried fewer N-insertions than the cohort mean. Some highly shared sequence variants likely arose as a pipeline artifact. Donor immune exposure was known only as CMV serostatus.

V dropped 6 bases and J dropped 3 bases, with 17 bases sitting between them. The CDR3 sequence is 15 residues long. Germline-derived CDR1 and CDR2 are LGHNT and FRNRAP. The PCR had 60 Vbeta and 13 Jbeta primers. The protocol was immunoSEQ multiplex PCR, while the TCRdb copy is restricted to in-frame clones and leaves out a portion. This sample has roughly 120,000 clones; about 80% occur once, and the top ten carry 7.7%. With regard to this clone: What it binds is not known.

The chain uses TRBV12-5 and TRBJ1-2, with D tentatively TRBD1 (6 bases). This clonotype was obtained from a woman in her forties or fifties in good health and CMV-seropositive. Sequencing was performed on PBMCs. This CDR3 is CASGPSGGGYYGYTF. CDR3 DNA sequence: TGTGCTAGTGGCCCCTCCGGGGGGGGCTACTATGGCTACACCTTC.